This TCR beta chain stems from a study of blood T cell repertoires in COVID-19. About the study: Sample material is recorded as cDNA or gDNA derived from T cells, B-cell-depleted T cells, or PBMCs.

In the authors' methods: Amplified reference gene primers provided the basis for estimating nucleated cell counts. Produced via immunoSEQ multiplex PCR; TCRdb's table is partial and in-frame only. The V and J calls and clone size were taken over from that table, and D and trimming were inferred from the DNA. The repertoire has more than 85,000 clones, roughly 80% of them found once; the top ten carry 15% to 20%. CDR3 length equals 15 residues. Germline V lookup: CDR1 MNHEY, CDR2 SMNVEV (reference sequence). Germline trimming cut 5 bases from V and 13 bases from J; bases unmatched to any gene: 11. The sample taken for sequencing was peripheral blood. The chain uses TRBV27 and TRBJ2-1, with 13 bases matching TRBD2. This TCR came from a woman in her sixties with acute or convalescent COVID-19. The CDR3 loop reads CASSKLAGGSQVQFF. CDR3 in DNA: TGTGCCAGCAGTAAACTAGCGGGAGGGTCCCAGGTTCAGTTCTTC.